The clone carrying this T cell receptor beta chain was detected only a few times. Naive CD8 T cells were FACS-sorted by CD8+CD4-CCR7+CD45RA+ markers. The data are from a study of molecular identifiers for immune sequencing clone quantification. The CDR3 extends over 14 amino acids. Germline loops: CDR1 SGDLS, CDR2 YYNGEE. V lost 2 bases and J lost 5; bases outside the gene matches: 5. As previously described, bulk TCR libraries were made using listed TCR primers. TCRdb re-called the PCR reads through MiXCR, storing one row per CDR3 protein. The sample has approximately 97,000 distinct CDR3 sequences; 30% to 45% are singletons.

The chain uses TRBV9 and TRBJ2-7; 9 bases align to TRBD2. The clonotype comes from a human donor in good health. Some libraries in this study had Jurkat cell RNA spiked in. Sample: naive CD8+ T cells from blood, with Jurkat cell RNA spiked in. Described subset: FACS-sorted CD8+CD4-CCR7+CD45RA+ naive T cells. The DNA of the CDR3 is TGTGCCAGCAGCGTGGGACTAGCCCCCCACGAGCAGTACTTC. This encodes CASSVGLAPHEQYF. Looking up the rest from reference TRBV9 and TRBJ2-7 gives the full variable domain: DSGVTQTPKHLITATGQRVTLRCSPRSGDLSVYWYQQSLDQGLQFLIQYYNGEERAKGNILERFSAQQFPDLHSELNLSSLELGDSALYFCASSVGLAPHEQYFGPGTRLTVT.